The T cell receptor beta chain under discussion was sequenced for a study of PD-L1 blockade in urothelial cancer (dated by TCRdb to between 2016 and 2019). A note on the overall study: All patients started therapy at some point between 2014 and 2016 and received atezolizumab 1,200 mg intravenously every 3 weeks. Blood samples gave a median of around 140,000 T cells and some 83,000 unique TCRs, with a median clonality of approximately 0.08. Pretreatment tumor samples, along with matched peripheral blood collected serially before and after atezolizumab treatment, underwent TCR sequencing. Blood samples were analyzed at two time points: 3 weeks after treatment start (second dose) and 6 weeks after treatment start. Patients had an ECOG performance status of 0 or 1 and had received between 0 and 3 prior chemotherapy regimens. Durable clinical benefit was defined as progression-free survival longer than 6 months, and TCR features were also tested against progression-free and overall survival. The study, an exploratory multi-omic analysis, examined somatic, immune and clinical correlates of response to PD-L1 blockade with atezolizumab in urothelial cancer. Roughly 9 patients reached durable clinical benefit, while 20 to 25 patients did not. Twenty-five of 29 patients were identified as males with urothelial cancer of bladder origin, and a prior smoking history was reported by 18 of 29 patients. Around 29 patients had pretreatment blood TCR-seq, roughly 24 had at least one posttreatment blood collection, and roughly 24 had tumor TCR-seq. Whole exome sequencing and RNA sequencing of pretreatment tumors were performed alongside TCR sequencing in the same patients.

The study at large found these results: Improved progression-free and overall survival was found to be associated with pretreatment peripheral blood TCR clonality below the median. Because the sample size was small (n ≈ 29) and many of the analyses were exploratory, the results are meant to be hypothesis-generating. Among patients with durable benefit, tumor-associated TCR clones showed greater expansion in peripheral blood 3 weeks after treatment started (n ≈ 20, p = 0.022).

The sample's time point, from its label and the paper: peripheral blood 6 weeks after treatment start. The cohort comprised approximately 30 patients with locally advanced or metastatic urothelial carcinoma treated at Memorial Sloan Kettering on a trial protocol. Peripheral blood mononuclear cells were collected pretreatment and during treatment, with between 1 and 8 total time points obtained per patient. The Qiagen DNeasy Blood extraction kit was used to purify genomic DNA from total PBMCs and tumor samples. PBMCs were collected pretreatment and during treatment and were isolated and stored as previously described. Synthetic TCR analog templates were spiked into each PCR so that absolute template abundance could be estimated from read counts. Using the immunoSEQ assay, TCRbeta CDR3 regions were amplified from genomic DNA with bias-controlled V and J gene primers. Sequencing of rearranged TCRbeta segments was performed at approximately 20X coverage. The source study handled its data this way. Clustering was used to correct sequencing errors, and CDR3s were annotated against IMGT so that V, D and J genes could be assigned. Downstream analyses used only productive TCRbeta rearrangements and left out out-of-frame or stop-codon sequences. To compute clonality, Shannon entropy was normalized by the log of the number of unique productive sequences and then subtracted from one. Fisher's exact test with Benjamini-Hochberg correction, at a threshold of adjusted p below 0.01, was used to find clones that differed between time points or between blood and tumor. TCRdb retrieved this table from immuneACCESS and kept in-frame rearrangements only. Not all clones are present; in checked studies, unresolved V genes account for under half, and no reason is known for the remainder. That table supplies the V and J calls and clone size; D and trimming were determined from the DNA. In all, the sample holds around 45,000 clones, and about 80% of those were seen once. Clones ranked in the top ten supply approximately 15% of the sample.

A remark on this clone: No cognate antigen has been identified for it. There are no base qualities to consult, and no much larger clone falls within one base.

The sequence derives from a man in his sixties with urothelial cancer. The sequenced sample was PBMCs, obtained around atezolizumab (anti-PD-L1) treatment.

The CDR3 loop reads CSVEQGARTEQYF. The bases are TGCAGCGTTGAACAGGGGGCTAGGACTGAGCAGTACTTC. The rearrangement joined TRBV29-1 to TRBJ2-7; 8 bases in between match TRBD1. The CDR3, from cysteine to phenylalanine, totals 13 residues. The DNA shown is the 39-base CDR3, in frame from base 1. The CDR1 and CDR2 encoded by the germline V gene are SQVTM and ANQGSEA. Here V drops 2 bases and J drops 7 bases, and the junction holds 7 bases not matched to any gene.